The 28 T cell receptor beta chains below come from one sample, sequenced in a study of OX40 agonist ivuxolimab in advanced cancers. The table came from immunoSEQ multiplex PCR; TCRdb's copy has only in-frame clones and leaves some out. In the table there are tens of thousands of clones, 70% to 90% of which are singletons. Sequencing was performed on CD4+ or CD8+ T cells sorted from blood, taken in a trial of the OX40 agonist ivuxolimab. The receptors were gathered from an adult with an advanced solid tumor such as melanoma, head and neck, liver or kidney cancer.

This chain joins TRBV5-6 and TRBJ2-2, with D uncertain. V was shortened by 4 bases and J by 1 base, with 8 bases between the two germline ends. Germline V CDR1 and CDR2: SGHDT, YYEEEE. There are 14 residues in the CDR3. The CDR3 protein is CASSVTGNTGELFF. As DNA, the CDR3 is TGTGCCAGCAGCGTGACGGGGAACACCGGGGAGCTGTTTTTT.

The chain carries TRBV9 and TRBJ2-7; D perhaps matches TRBD2 (7 bases). This CDR3 has 15 amino acids. CDR1 and CDR2 (germline): SGDLS, YYNGEE. Trimming took 3 bases from V and 2 from J, leaving 15 bases between them. CDR3 bases: TGTGCCAGCAGCGGAGGGGGGGTCAACACCTACGAGCAGTACTTC. Translation: CASSGGGVNTYEQYF.

The chain is built from TRBV6-5 and TRBJ2-1, with 9 bases aligning to TRBD2. Germline assignment: CDR1 MNHEY and CDR2 SVGAGI. The trim removed 4 bases at V and 8 bases at J, leaving 9 bases unmatched. CDR3 length: 15 residues. In DNA, the CDR3 is TGTGCCAGCAGTTCCCGGCCTAGCGGGGACTATGAGCAGTTCTTC. Its protein is CASSSRPSGDYEQFF.

This chain links TRBV7-2 with TRBJ1-1, with D possibly TRBD1 on 5 matching bases. V was pared by 2 bases and J by 10 bases, with 20 bases between. The CDR3 runs 15 residues. CDR1 SGHTA and CDR2 FQGNSA come from the germline V gene. The CDR3 sequence is CASSLRLGVSNLAFF. The CDR3 DNA is TGTGCCAGCAGCTTAAGGTTAGGGGTGTCGAATTTAGCTTTCTTT.

The chain has TRBV7-2 and TRBJ2-1; TRBD2 matches at 7 bases. Germline V gene sequence: CDR1 SGHTA, CDR2 FQGNSA. The ends lost 3 bases at V and 4 bases at J; junction bases unmatched: 6. CDR3 length: 15 residues. CDR3 coding DNA: TGTGCCAGCAGCTTCGGGGCTAGCGGTTACAATGAGCAGTTCTTC. Its translation: CASSFGASGYNEQFF.

This rearrangement joins TRBV6-5 to TRBJ2-1; 9 bases fit TRBD2. V shed 0 bases and J 7 bases; nucleotides not matched to a gene: 4. The CDR3 is 15 amino acids. Germline CDR1 MNHEY, CDR2 SVGAGI. The CDR3 coding sequence is TGTGCCAGCAGTTACTCCCAGCGGGGGGTAAATGAGCAGTTCTTC. It yields the protein CASSYSQRGVNEQFF.

The rearrangement links TRBV6-1 to TRBJ2-7; 8 bases map to TRBD1. V trimming: 7 bases; J trimming: 3 bases; junction bases outside the gene matches: 8. Germline V CDR1 and CDR2: MNHNS, SASEGT. The CDR3 totals 14 residues. CDR3 protein: CASTRTGTGYEQYF. The CDR3 bases are TGTGCCAGCACCAGGACAGGGACCGGCTACGAGCAGTACTTC.

The chain uses TRBV10-3 and TRBJ1-3; D uncertain. V lost 4 bases to trimming and J lost 0 bases, with 13 bases between them. The CDR3 has 16 amino acids. Looked up from germline, CDR1 is ENHRY and CDR2 is SYGVKD. CDR3 protein: CAISVRRHISGNTIYF. CDR3 in DNA: TGTGCCATCAGTGTCCGGAGGCATATCTCTGGAAACACCATATATTTT.

The genes are TRBV7-3 and TRBJ2-1; possibly TRBD2 for D (5 bases). CDR1 and CDR2 from the germline V gene are SGHTA and FQGTGA. This CDR3 has 15 amino acids. Trimming cost V 5 bases and J 5 bases, with 16 bases left between them. CDR3 in amino acids: CASSPPGFGHNEQFF. The CDR3 DNA reads TGTGCCAGCAGCCCTCCGGGATTTGGGCACAATGAGCAGTTCTTC. Supplemented by reference TRBV7-3 and TRBJ2-1, the full variable domain reads GAGVSQTPSNKVTEKGKYVELRCDPISGHTALYWYRQSLGQGPEFLIYFQGTGAADDSGLPNDRFFAVRPEGSVSTLKIQRTERGDSAVYLCASSPPGFGHNEQFFGPGTRLTVL.

Points on this clone: Other DNA sequences in this specimen translate into the identical CDR3. J is TRBJ2-7 and V is TRBV7-2; 11 nucleotides align to TRBD1. The CDR3 sequence is 15 residues long. In germline, CDR1 is SGHTA, CDR2 FQGNSA. J gave up 5 bases and V 5 bases, and 8 bases lay outside the gene matches. The CDR3 DNA follows: TGTGCCAGCAGCAAGGACAGGGGGCGGGGTGACGAGCAGTACTTC. Translated, it gives CASSKDRGRGDEQYF. Filled out from reference TRBV7-2 and TRBJ2-7, the complete variable domain reads GAGVSQSPSNKVTEKGKDVELRCDPISGHTALYWYRQSLGQGLEFLIYFQGNSAPDKSGLPSDRFSAERTGGSVSTLTIQRTQQEDSAVYLCASSKDRGRGDEQYFGPGTRLTVT.

The rearrangement joins TRBV6-1 to TRBJ2-5; D may match TRBD1 or TRBD2 (5 bases each). The germline V gene has CDR1 MNHNS and CDR2 SASEGT. With 5 bases removed from V and 3 bases from J, the gap between germline ends came to 16 bases. The CDR3 loop spans 15 amino acids. In DNA form, the CDR3 reads TGTGCCAGCAGTAGTCGAGGGGCGATAGAAGAGACCCAGTACTTC. Its translation is CASSSRGAIEETQYF.

The V and J genes are TRBV5-1 and TRBJ2-7; 9 bases align to TRBD1. V was pared by 4 bases and J by 3 bases, with 8 bases of the junction left unmatched. The CDR3 runs 15 residues. The germline V gene has CDR1 SGHRS and CDR2 YFSETQ. Here the CDR3 reads CASSPGDRAIYEQYF. In DNA form, the CDR3 reads TGCGCCAGCAGCCCCGGGGACAGGGCAATCTACGAGCAGTACTTC.

The chain has TRBV7-2 and TRBJ2-5; possible D gene TRBD2, 6 bases. V was shortened by 2 bases and J by 11 bases, with 27 bases between the two germline ends. Germline-derived CDR1 and CDR2 are SGHTA and FQGNSA. The CDR3 length is 17 residues. The CDR3 nucleotides are TGTGCCAGCAGCTTAACCCTACTTTCCGACAGTCCCCGGGAGCAGTACTTC. Its protein is CASSLTLLSDSPREQYF.

This chain uses TRBV19 with TRBJ2-7, with TRBD1 matching over 8 bases. Germline CDR1 is LNHDA and CDR2 is SQIVND (reference sequence). The junction had 4 bases not matched to a gene; V was cut back by 5 bases and J by 1 base. CDR3 length: 14 residues. CDR3: CASSVTGGSYEQYF. The CDR3 nucleotides read TGTGCCAGTAGTGTCACAGGGGGATCCTACGAGCAGTACTTC.

The chain joins TRBV5-6 to TRBJ2-7, with D possibly called TRBD1 or TRBD2 (6 bases each). Germline V gene lookup returns CDR1 SGHDT and CDR2 YYEEEE. This CDR3 is 14 amino acids long. V was shortened by 6 bases and J by 6 bases, with 19 bases between the two germline ends. As DNA, the CDR3 is TGTGCCAGCAACCGCGTGACGGGGGCAGGCGAGCAGTACTTC. Its translation is CASNRVTGAGEQYF. The full variable domain, its missing parts supplied by reference TRBV5-6 and TRBJ2-7, is DAGVTQSPTHLIKTRGQQVTLRCSPKSGHDTVSWYQQALGQGPQFIFQYYEEEERQRGNFPDRFSGHQFPNYSSELNVNALLLGDSALYLCASNRVTGAGEQYFGPGTRLTVT.

This sequence joins TRBV30 and TRBJ2-5; D gene unclear. Germline values: CDR1 GTSNPN, CDR2 SVGIG (reference sequence). This CDR3 spans 13 amino acids. Deletions cut 2 bases from V and 4 bases from J, with 11 bases between. The CDR3 DNA follows: TGTGCCTGGAGTCTAGGCCGCCCAGAGACCCAGTACTTC. This sequence encodes CAWSLGRPETQYF.

The V gene is TRBV4-1, the J gene TRBJ2-2, with D perhaps given as TRBD1 or TRBD2 (6 bases each). Per the germline V gene, CDR1 is MGHRA and CDR2 is YSYEKL. The V end lost 1 base, the J end lost 8 bases, and 14 bases lay between the germline ends. The CDR3 runs to 15 residues. The CDR3 reads CASSQAGAARGELFF. The DNA of the CDR3 is TGCGCCAGCAGCCAAGCGGGGGCGGCGAGGGGGGAGCTGTTTTTT.

The chain carries TRBV6-7 and TRBJ2-1, with 12 bases aligning to TRBD2. TRBV6-7 qualifies as an ORF whose function is uncertain. The CDR3 sequence is 17 residues long. V dropped 4 bases and J dropped 2; count of bases not matched to a gene: 6. In DNA form, the CDR3 reads TGTGCCAGCAGTTCTAGCGGGGGGGCCGGCGCCTACAATGAGCAGTTCTTC. Its protein product is CASSSSGGAGAYNEQFF.

The genes are TRBV7-9 and TRBJ1-2; D may be TRBD1 (5 bases). Germline V gene lookup returns CDR1 SEHNR and CDR2 FQNEAQ (reference sequence). The CDR3 sequence is 15 residues long. Trimming removed 5 bases from V and 5 bases from J, with 18 bases in between. As DNA, the CDR3 is TGTGCCAGCAGCCCTCCGGGACTTGGAGGATATGGCTACACCTTC. As protein: CASSPPGLGGYGYTF. The full variable domain, with the rest looked up from reference TRBV7-9 and TRBJ1-2, is DTGVSQNPRHKITKRGQNVTFRCDPISEHNRLYWYRQTLGQGPEFLTYFQNEAQLEKSRLLSDRFSAERPKGSFSTLEIQRTEQGDSAMYLCASSPPGLGGYGYTFGSGTRLTVV.

This rearrangement joins TRBV4-3 to TRBJ2-4, with D tentatively TRBD1 or TRBD2 (5 bases each). The CDR3 spans 14 residues. The V and J ends lost 4 bases and 3 bases respectively, with 10 bases between them. Germline CDR1 and CDR2: LGHNA and YSLEER. The CDR3 sequence: CASSPGRFKNIQYF. The CDR3 DNA follows: TGCGCCAGCAGCCCGGGACGGTTCAAAAACATTCAGTACTTC.

The rearrangement uses TRBV5-8 and TRBJ1-3, with D unclear. V lost 0 bases and J 0 bases, leaving 7 bases between the germline ends. This CDR3 is built from 15 residues. Germline lookup yields CDR1 SGHTS and CDR2 YDEGEE. The CDR3 nucleotides read TGTGCCAGCAGCTTGGGTCAGCTCTCTGGAAACACCATATATTTT. Translating it yields CASSLGQLSGNTIYF. Based on the CDR3 plus reference TRBV5-8 and TRBJ1-3, the full variable domain is EAGVTQSPTHLIKTRGQQATLRCSPISGHTSVYWYQQALGLGLQFLLWYDEGEERNRGNFPPRFSGRQFPNYSSELNVNALELEDSALYLCASSLGQLSGNTIYFGEGSWLTVV.

The rearrangement joins TRBV6-1 to TRBJ1-6, with 9 positions matching TRBD1. Germline V gene lookup returns CDR1 MNHNS and CDR2 SASEGT. Trimming cost V 6 bases and J 6 bases; bases outside gene matches: 3. This CDR3 spans 14 amino acids. This CDR3 reads CASRTDRGNSPLHF. The CDR3 DNA sequence: TGTGCCAGCAGAACGGACAGGGGTAATTCACCCCTCCACTTT.

This clone was counted between two and nine times. The chain couples TRBV5-1 to TRBJ1-1; D not certain. The CDR3 has 15 amino acids. Between the trimmed V and J ends, which lost 2 bases and 1 base, there was a span of 12 bases. CDR1 is SGHRS and CDR2 is YFSETQ in the germline V gene. The CDR3 sequence: CASSFSGRTNTEAFF. The DNA for the CDR3 is TGCGCCAGCAGCTTTAGCGGACGGACGAACACTGAAGCTTTCTTT.

The genes are TRBV6-5 and TRBJ1-4, with a weak D call TRBD1 (6 bases). Trimming cost V 6 bases and J 8 bases, with 10 bases left between them. CDR1 and CDR2 (germline): MNHEY, SVGAGI. This CDR3 is 12 amino acids long. CDR3 DNA sequence: TGTGCCAGCAGGTCCGGACAGGAAAAACTGTTTTTT. It codes for CASRSGQEKLFF.

This rearrangement joins TRBV10-2 to TRBJ2-5, with TRBD1 identical over 7 bases. The last part of the DNA fits TRBJ2-7 better; the J call may be wrong. The CDR3 has 13 amino acids. Germline values: CDR1 WSHSY, CDR2 SAAADI. CDR3 loop: CASSRDSSYEQYF. CDR3 coding DNA: TGCGCCAGCAGCCGGGACAGCTCCTACGAGCAGTACTTC.

This clone was seen just once. The rearrangement uses TRBV19 and TRBJ1-1; no reliable D call. Trimming shortened V by 3 bases and J by 3 bases, and 8 bases separated the two germline ends. There are 13 residues in the CDR3. Germline V gives CDR1 LNHDA, CDR2 SQIVND (reference sequence). CDR3 sequence reads: CASSIGMDTEAFF. The CDR3 coding sequence is TGTGCCAGTAGTATTGGGATGGACACTGAAGCTTTCTTT.

V usage is TRBV18 and J usage is TRBJ1-1; D remains ambiguous. The V end lost 2 bases, the J end lost 10 bases, and 17 bases lay between the germline ends. Looked up from germline, CDR1 is KGHSH and CDR2 is LQKENI. CDR3 length: 14 residues. DNA of the CDR3: TGTGCCAGCTCACCAACCAAGTTTAACTCAGGAGCTTTCTTT. Its protein is CASSPTKFNSGAFF.

This rearrangement joins TRBV9 to TRBJ1-1; TRBD1 matches 7 bases. Trimming took 4 bases from V and 7 from J; bases not matched to a gene: 7. There are 13 residues in the CDR3. From germline, CDR1 is SGDLS and CDR2 YYNGEE. The CDR3 coding sequence is TGTGCCAGCAGCACTCGGGACAGAATTGAAGCTTTCTTT. Encoded protein: CASSTRDRIEAFF.